This TCR beta chain was recovered during a study of T cell repertoires in cytomegalovirus infection. For the study at large: Indications of both CMV infection and matching HLA type were provided by public TCR beta signatures.

CDR1 is SGHTA and CDR2 is FQGNSA in the germline V gene. CDR3 length equals 16 residues. V gave up 2 bases and J gave up 1 base; unmatched junction bases: 6. Study-wide results and limits: Within the response measured ex vivo, HLA-C-restricted CMV-specific TCR beta clonotypes were dominant. The cumulative frequency of public TCR beta families distinguished individuals who carried CMV together with the relevant HLA.

TCRdb redid the calling of the reads with MiXCR, one entry per CDR3 protein. The sample has a few hundred thousand distinct CDR3 sequences; roughly 10% are singletons. At least ten counts were recorded for this clonotype. Its antigen is as yet unknown. The J gene is TRBJ2-7, the V gene TRBV7-2; TRBD2 matches at 9 bases. The TCR originated in a human donor in good health (CMV status not recorded). Some clones in this sample may be carry-over from other donors' samples. The sequenced material came from PBMCs. The CDR3 DNA is TGTGCCAGCAGCTTAAGGGCTAGCGGGAAGTCCTACGAGCAGTACTTC. This encodes CASSLRASGKSYEQYF.